Presented here are 13 T cell receptor beta chains from one specimen sequenced in a study of T cell changes during pregnancy in multiple sclerosis. Only in-frame clones appear in the TCRdb table, and some are missing; sequencing was by immunoSEQ multiplex PCR. Of approximately 100,000 clones in the sample, roughly 93% are singletons; the top ten hold approximately 2.2%. Specimen: peripheral blood, collected in the third trimester of pregnancy. These receptors originate from a female donor with multiple sclerosis, enrolled in a pregnancy study.

The V gene is TRBV2, the J gene TRBJ2-1, with D possibly matching TRBD1 (5 bases). The germline gives CDR1 SNHLY, CDR2 FYNNEI. V lost 5 bases to trimming and J lost 5 bases, with 16 bases between them. The CDR3 is made up of 15 amino acids. The DNA of the CDR3 is TGTGCCAGCAGTTATCAACCTCAGGGCAACAATGAGCAGTTCTTC. It yields the protein CASSYQPQGNNEQFF.

The chain joins TRBV6-5 to TRBJ2-3, with D perhaps matching TRBD2 (5 bases). The germline gives CDR1 MNHEY, CDR2 SVGAGI. Trimming stripped 5 bases from V and 3 bases from J, with 15 bases between. The CDR3 has 15 amino acids. The CDR3 loop is CASSRGLGVTDTQYF. The CDR3 DNA is TGTGCCAGCAGTCGCGGACTCGGTGTGACAGATACGCAGTATTTT.

In DNA form, the CDR3 reads TGTGCCAGCTCACGAAAACAGGAAACCGGGGAGCTGTTTTTT. This sequence encodes CASSRKQETGELFF. This chain uses TRBV18 with TRBJ2-2, with a tentative D call TRBD1 (5 bases). Germline V gene data show CDR1 as KGHSH and CDR2 as LQKENI. CDR3 size: 14 residues. With 4 bases removed from V and 5 bases from J, the gap between germline ends came to 11 bases.

The chain recombines TRBV6-5 with TRBJ1-6, with a weak D call TRBD1 (5 bases). The CDR3 is 15 amino acids. Looked up from germline, CDR1 is MNHEY and CDR2 is SVGAGI. The V and J ends lost 2 bases and 9 bases respectively, with 14 bases between them. CDR3 sequence: CASSYGLGHPSPLHF. CDR3 nucleotides: TGTGCCAGCAGTTACGGGTTGGGGCACCCTTCACCCCTCCACTTT.

The rearrangement joins TRBV7-3 to TRBJ1-1, with TRBD1 identical over 7 bases. With 5 bases clipped from V and 1 base from J, the junction kept 1 base outside the gene matches. Germline CDR1 and CDR2: SGHTA and FQGTGA. This CDR3 is built from 13 residues. The CDR3 spells CASSTGANTEAFF. DNA of the CDR3: TGTGCCAGCAGCACAGGGGCGAACACTGAAGCTTTCTTT.

The chain employs TRBV9 and TRBJ2-6; D is ambiguous. This CDR3 contains 14 residues. Looked up from germline, CDR1 is SGDLS and CDR2 is YYNGEE. Trimming pared 2 bases from V and 3 bases from J, leaving 6 bases between. The CDR3 sequence: CASSVHFGANVLTF. The CDR3, as DNA: TGTGCCAGCAGCGTCCACTTTGGGGCCAACGTCCTGACTTTC.

The chain recombines TRBV18 with TRBJ2-4; TRBD1 is a possible D gene (6 bases). The V and J ends lost 3 bases and 4 bases respectively, with 10 bases between them. This CDR3 contains 14 residues. In germline, CDR1 is KGHSH, CDR2 LQKENI. In DNA, the CDR3 is TGTGCCAGCTCACCCTCGGACAGAAAAAACATTCAGTACTTC. It specifies CASSPSDRKNIQYF.

The J gene is TRBJ2-1, the V gene TRBV28; D gene unclear. The CDR3 has 12 residues. The V end lost 2 bases, the J end lost 7 bases, and 6 bases lay between the germline ends. Germline V CDR1 and CDR2: MDHEN, SYDVKM. The CDR3 reads CASSLTWNEQFF. The DNA of the CDR3 is TGTGCCAGCAGTTTAACATGGAATGAGCAGTTCTTC.

The chain is built from TRBV2 and TRBJ2-5, with D perhaps TRBD2 (5 bases). Trimming shortened V by 3 bases and J by 2 bases, and 13 bases separated the two germline ends. Germline-derived CDR1 and CDR2 are SNHLY and FYNNEI. The CDR3 spans 15 residues. The CDR3 DNA reads as TGTGCCAGCAGTGATAACGGACTCGAACAAGAGACCCAGTACTTC. It is translated as CASSDNGLEQETQYF.

The chain is built from TRBV11-2 and TRBJ2-7; 9 bases map to TRBD2. CDR3 length: 14 residues. With 3 bases clipped from V and 3 bases from J, the junction kept 3 bases outside the gene matches. CDR1 is SGHAT, CDR2 FQNNGV, per germline. The CDR3 here is CASSFASGDYEQYF. As DNA, the CDR3 is TGTGCCAGCAGCTTCGCTAGCGGGGACTACGAGCAGTACTTC.

This chain connects TRBV4-2 to TRBJ1-1; D remains ambiguous. The CDR3 is 18 amino acids. The ends were cut back, 0 bases at V and 1 base at J, with 18 bases in the middle. Germline V gene data show CDR1 as LGHNA and CDR2 as YNFKEQ. The CDR3 loop is CASSQDIRSLRPNTEAFF. The DNA for the CDR3 is TGTGCCAGCAGCCAAGATATTCGGAGTCTTCGGCCGAACACTGAAGCTTTCTTT.

J is TRBJ1-2 and V is TRBV5-4; 7 nucleotides match TRBD1. This CDR3 has 14 amino acids. Trimming took 4 bases from V and 5 from J; bases not matched to a gene: 8. Germline V gene sequence: CDR1 SGHNT, CDR2 YYREEE (reference sequence). DNA for the CDR3: TGTGCCAGCAGCAACACAGGGGACCCTTATGGCTACACCTTC. Amino acids: CASSNTGDPYGYTF.

V and J are TRBV5-1 and TRBJ2-6; a weak D match, TRBD2 (5 bases). Trimming shortened V by 2 bases and J by 2 bases, and 8 bases separated the two germline ends. CDR1 and CDR2 from the germline V gene are SGHRS and YFSETQ. The CDR3 length is 15 residues. The CDR3 DNA is TGCGCCAGCAGCTTTTGGGGAGCTGGGGCCAACGTCCTGACTTTC. Translating it yields CASSFWGAGANVLTF. Combining the CDR3 with reference TRBV5-1 and TRBJ2-6 gives the whole variable domain KAGVTQTPRYLIKTRGQQVTLSCSPISGHRSVSWYQQTPGQGLQFLFEYFSETQRNKGNFPGRFSGRQFSNSRSEMNVSTLELGDSALYLCASSFWGAGANVLTFGAGSRLTVL.